The 28 T cell receptor beta chains below come from one sample, sequenced in a study of cytomegalovirus exposure and HLA in healthy donors. The PCR made use of 60 Vbeta and 13 Jbeta primers. The assay was immunoSEQ multiplex PCR, and TCRdb's table has in-frame clones only and misses some. Of about 160,000 clones listed, 65% to 85% were seen once; the top ten hold approximately 2.4%. The specimen was PBMCs. The receptors come from a male donor in good health and CMV-seronegative.

This clone is a singleton in its sample. The chain couples TRBV9 to TRBJ1-3, with D possibly being TRBD1 (5 bases). This CDR3 is built from 19 residues. Germline CDR1 reads SGDLS; CDR2 reads YYNGEE. V was trimmed by 0 bases and J by 0 bases, leaving 19 bases between them. CDR3 in amino acids: CASSVEIPTGRTSGNTIYF. CDR3 bases: TGTGCCAGCAGCGTAGAGATTCCCACAGGACGTACCTCTGGAAACACCATATATTTT.

The J gene is TRBJ1-5, the V gene TRBV19; 8 bases map to TRBD1. Unmatched junction bases numbered 13, after V lost 6 bases and J lost 0 bases. This CDR3 contains 18 residues. Germline assignment: CDR1 LNHDA and CDR2 SQIVND (reference sequence). The CDR3 spells CASSPWTGTTRSNQPQHF. Here the CDR3 DNA reads TGTGCCAGTAGCCCCTGGACAGGGACCACCCGTAGCAATCAGCCCCAGCATTTT.

The CDR3 loop is CASSFPRGGRSTDTQYF. The CDR3 DNA sequence: TGTGCCAGCAGCTTTCCTCGGGGGGGCCGGAGCACAGATACGCAGTATTTT. The chain combines TRBV11-1 with TRBJ2-3, with 8 bases lining up with TRBD2. V lost 3 bases and J lost 0; bases outside the gene matches: 8. In germline, CDR1 is SGHAT, CDR2 FQDESV (reference sequence). CDR3 length: 17 amino acids. Combining the CDR3 with reference TRBV11-1 and TRBJ2-3 gives the whole variable domain EAEVAQSPRYKITEKSQAVAFWCDPISGHATLYWYRQILGQGPELLVQFQDESVVDDSQLPKDRFSAERLKGVDSTLKIQPAELGDSAMYLCASSFPRGGRSTDTQYFGPGTRLTVL.

The rearrangement uses TRBV30 and TRBJ2-5; possible D gene TRBD2, 6 bases. Germline V gene data show CDR1 as GTSNPN and CDR2 as SVGIG (reference sequence). The V end lost 0 bases, the J end lost 4 bases, and 15 bases lay between the germline ends. CDR3 length: 15 amino acids. The CDR3 reads CAWSVIGGGRETQYF. DNA of the CDR3: TGTGCCTGGAGTGTAATTGGAGGAGGGAGAGAGACCCAGTACTTC.

V usage is TRBV5-1 and J usage is TRBJ2-7; TRBD2 might be the D (6 bases). The CDR3 has 15 amino acids. Germline V CDR1 and CDR2: SGHRS, YFSETQ. The V and J ends lost 0 bases and 2 bases respectively, with 12 bases between them. The CDR3 DNA reads as TGCGCCAGCAGCTTGGCCGGAGGGGTAGCCTACGAGCAGTACTTC. Translating it yields CASSLAGGVAYEQYF.

The V call is TRBV19, the J call TRBJ1-5; 8 nucleotides agree with TRBD1. The CDR3 covers 16 residues. In germline, CDR1 is LNHDA, CDR2 SQIVND (reference sequence). The V gene end was trimmed by 2 bases and the J gene end by 2 bases; junction bases not matched to a gene: 5. CDR3 nucleotide sequence: TGTGCCAGTAGTATAAATCAGGGGGCAGGCAATCAGCCCCAGCATTTT. Translation: CASSINQGAGNQPQHF.

The genes are TRBV5-1 and TRBJ2-5, with 9 bases aligning to TRBD2. The CDR3 runs 16 residues. Germline V gene sequence: CDR1 SGHRS, CDR2 YFSETQ. Unmatched junction bases numbered 5, after V lost 0 bases and J lost 2 bases. This CDR3 is CASSLGASGGQETQYF. CDR3 nucleotides: TGCGCCAGCAGCTTGGGAGCCAGCGGGGGGCAAGAGACCCAGTACTTC. Full variable domain (rest looked up from reference TRBV5-1 and TRBJ2-5): KAGVTQTPRYLIKTRGQQVTLSCSPISGHRSVSWYQQTPGQGLQFLFEYFSETQRNKGNFPGRFSGRQFSNSRSEMNVSTLELGDSALYLCASSLGASGGQETQYFGPGTRLLVL.

This clone was counted a few times. The J gene is TRBJ1-5, the V gene TRBV6-1; D not resolved. V was trimmed by 5 bases and J by 0 bases, leaving 11 bases between them. Germline V gene sequence: CDR1 MNHNS, CDR2 SASEGT. This CDR3 is built from 15 residues. The CDR3 DNA follows: TGTGCCAGCAGTTTCATAGAAAATAGCAATCAGCCCCAGCATTTT. Its translation is CASSFIENSNQPQHF.

The sample holds one count of this clone. The chain is built from TRBV9 and TRBJ1-2; D possibly corresponds to TRBD1 (5 bases). The CDR3 has 14 residues. The germline gives CDR1 SGDLS, CDR2 YYNGEE. V lost 6 bases and J lost 0, with 12 bases in between. The CDR3 reads CASISPGANYGYTF. The CDR3 DNA reads as TGTGCCAGCATCTCCCCGGGGGCTAACTATGGCTACACCTTC.

The genes are TRBV4-1 and TRBJ2-7; TRBD1 agrees at 7 bases. There are 15 residues in the CDR3. V shed 1 base, J shed 2 bases, and the junction held 5 bases outside the gene matches. Germline V lookup: CDR1 MGHRA, CDR2 YSYEKL. The CDR3 is CASSQVRGTPYEQYF. Here the CDR3 DNA reads TGCGCCAGCAGCCAAGTCAGGGGGACCCCCTACGAGCAGTACTTC.

This chain connects TRBV5-1 to TRBJ2-5; TRBD1 agrees at 7 bases. Gene TRBJ2-7 matches the end of the DNA better, so the J call may be wrong. This CDR3 comprises 15 residues. Germline lookup yields CDR1 SGHRS and CDR2 YFSETQ. The DNA for the CDR3 is TGCGCCAGCAGCTTGGGTACAGGGGCTTACTACGAGCAGTACTTC. Translating gives CASSLGTGAYYEQYF.

The chain employs TRBV7-9 and TRBJ2-7, with 7 bases identical to TRBD1. Germline CDR1 SEHNR, CDR2 FQNEAQ (reference sequence). There are 14 residues in the CDR3. V was pared by 5 bases and J by 6 bases, with 10 bases of the junction left unmatched. The CDR3 DNA follows: TGTGCCAGCAGCCCCGGGACAGACCCCCTCGAGCAGTACTTC. Amino acids: CASSPGTDPLEQYF.

The chain combines TRBV9 with TRBJ1-1; 9 bases line up with TRBD1. J lost 4 bases, V lost 4 bases, and 5 bases had no gene match. Germline-derived CDR1 and CDR2 are SGDLS and YYNGEE. The length of the CDR3 is 14 residues. The CDR3 nucleotides read TGTGCCAGCAGCTCACAGGGGGCGCGCACTGAAGCTTTCTTT. Translating gives CASSSQGARTEAFF.

The V call is TRBV9, the J call TRBJ1-2, with D possibly TRBD1 on 5 matching bases. V lost 0 bases to trimming and J lost 1 base, with 16 bases between them. The CDR3 extends over 17 amino acids. Germline lookup yields CDR1 SGDLS and CDR2 YYNGEE. CDR3 region: CASSVGSGGGFNYGYTF. The CDR3 DNA is TGTGCCAGCAGCGTAGGATCTGGGGGGGGGTTTAACTATGGCTACACCTTC.

The chain joins TRBV11-2 to TRBJ2-3, with TRBD2 identical over 11 bases. This CDR3 comprises 17 residues. Trimming took 6 bases from V and 0 from J; bases not matched to a gene: 8. The V gene's germline CDR1 is SGHAT and CDR2 FQNNGV. CDR3 bases: TGTGCCAGCAGATCCGGGACTAGCGGAGGGAGCACAGATACGCAGTATTTT. Translation gives CASRSGTSGGSTDTQYF.

The V gene is TRBV21-1, the J gene TRBJ1-1; the table's D gene call, TRBD1, was not cross checked with the DNA. TRBV21-1 is designated a pseudogene. CDR3 length equals 15 residues. CDR3 region: CASSTALAGGMGAFF. CDR3 DNA sequence: TGTGCCAGCAGCACGGCGTTGGCAGGGGGCATGGGAGCTTTCTTT.

V usage is TRBV7-7 and J usage is TRBJ2-2, with 16 bases that match TRBD2. J was trimmed by 4 bases and V by 6 bases; bases with no gene match: 2. CDR3 length: 16 amino acids. Germline loops: CDR1 SSHAT, CDR2 FNYEAQ (reference sequence). The CDR3 protein is CASRGTSGGATGELFF. CDR3 nucleotides: TGTGCCAGCAGAGGGACTAGCGGGGGGGCCACCGGGGAGCTGTTTTTT.

V is TRBV6-1 and J is TRBJ1-4, with D maybe TRBD1 (5 bases). The V gene lost 1 base and the J gene lost 0 bases, with 9 bases spanning the gap. Germline CDR1 reads MNHNS; CDR2 reads SASEGT. This CDR3 comprises 16 residues. The chain's CDR3 is CASSEGQSATNEKLFF. The DNA for the CDR3 is TGTGCCAGCAGTGAAGGACAGTCTGCAACTAATGAAAAACTGTTTTTT.

The chain employs TRBV6-5 and TRBJ2-5; D remains unclear. CDR1 and CDR2 from the germline V gene are MNHEY and SVGAGI. V lost 0 bases and J 1 base, leaving 6 bases between the germline ends. This CDR3 region has 14 residues. CDR3 in amino acids: CASSYSRLQETQYF. CDR3 coding DNA: TGTGCCAGCAGTTACTCGAGGCTCCAAGAGACCCAGTACTTC.

J is TRBJ1-5 and V is TRBV30; TRBD1 agrees at 7 bases. The V gene end was trimmed by 2 bases and the J gene end by 9 bases; junction bases not matched to a gene: 13. Germline V gives CDR1 GTSNPN, CDR2 SVGIG (reference sequence). The CDR3 runs to 15 residues. The CDR3 protein is CAWSTPRRGMGPQHF. In DNA, the CDR3 is TGTGCCTGGAGTACCCCCCGCAGGGGGATGGGGCCCCAGCATTTT.

The chain employs TRBV7-9 and TRBJ1-1; the match to TRBD1 covers 7 bases. The CDR3 spans 18 residues. The J segment lost 0 bases and the V segment lost 5 bases, leaving 15 bases of the junction unmatched. Germline V gene sequence: CDR1 SEHNR, CDR2 FQNEAQ (reference sequence). The CDR3 is CASSPHRQGTSMNTEAFF. In DNA, the CDR3 is TGTGCCAGCAGCCCCCACAGACAGGGAACGTCCATGAACACTGAAGCTTTCTTT.

This clone was detected only a few times. The chain uses TRBV4-3 and TRBJ2-7, with TRBD1 matching over 7 bases. Germline V CDR1 and CDR2: LGHNA, YSLEER. The CDR3 is made up of 15 amino acids. V lost 0 bases, J lost 4 bases, and 6 bases stayed unmatched. CDR3 sequence reads: CASSQEGDSSYEQYF. CDR3 nucleotides: TGCGCCAGCAGCCAAGAGGGGGACAGTTCGTACGAGCAGTACTTC.

A single count supports this clone. The rearrangement uses TRBV6-5 and TRBJ1-2, with 8 bases lining up with TRBD1. CDR3 length: 15 residues. The germline gives CDR1 MNHEY, CDR2 SVGAGI. V was clipped by 1 base and J by 8 bases; unmatched bases: 9. The DNA of the CDR3 is TGTGCCAGCAGTTACTTTGGACAGGGAGGAGAAGGCTACACCTTC. Protein product: CASSYFGQGGEGYTF.

The rearrangement joins TRBV28 to TRBJ1-2; TRBD1 agrees at 11 bases. The germline V gene encodes CDR1 MDHEN and CDR2 SYDVKM. V trimming: 2 bases; J trimming: 5 bases; junction bases outside the gene matches: 7. The CDR3 sequence is 16 residues long. CDR3 bases: TGTGCCAGCAGTTTAGGACAGGGGGCTATCAAATATGGCTACACCTTC. This sequence encodes CASSLGQGAIKYGYTF.

The rearrangement uses TRBV5-4 and TRBJ2-5; 9 positions agree with TRBD1. CDR1 and CDR2 from the germline V gene are SGHNT and YYREEE (reference sequence). J gave up 4 bases and V 4 bases, and 8 bases lay outside the gene matches. The CDR3 loop spans 15 amino acids. The CDR3 loop is CASSAGGQGIETQYF. The CDR3 DNA reads TGTGCCAGCAGCGCCGGGGGACAGGGTATAGAGACCCAGTACTTC.

The chain combines TRBV4-3 with TRBJ1-2; D perhaps matches TRBD1 (5 bases). Trimming took 4 bases from V and 2 from J, leaving 11 bases between them. The CDR3 is 14 residues long. The germline CDR1 and CDR2 sequences are LGHNA and YSLEER. CDR3: CASSLGTENYGYTF. The DNA for the CDR3 is TGCGCCAGCAGCCTCGGGACTGAAAACTATGGCTACACCTTC.

The rearrangement links TRBV5-1 to TRBJ2-3; 9 bases are a match to TRBD1. V dropped 4 bases and J dropped 4; count of bases not matched to a gene: 10. The germline V gene encodes CDR1 SGHRS and CDR2 YFSETQ. This CDR3 contains 16 residues. This CDR3 reads CASSTSGTGSSDTQYF. The DNA of the CDR3 is TGCGCCAGCAGCACATCCGGGACAGGGAGTTCAGATACGCAGTATTTT.

The chain couples TRBV28 to TRBJ2-4; TRBD1 aligns across 9 bases. The CDR3 totals 15 residues. J was trimmed by 4 bases and V by 5 bases; bases with no gene match: 6. CDR1 is MDHEN and CDR2 is SYDVKM in the germline V gene. CDR3 residues: CASSLLTGGKNIQYF. In nucleotides, the CDR3 is TGTGCCAGCAGTCTCTTGACAGGGGGTAAAAACATTCAGTACTTC.